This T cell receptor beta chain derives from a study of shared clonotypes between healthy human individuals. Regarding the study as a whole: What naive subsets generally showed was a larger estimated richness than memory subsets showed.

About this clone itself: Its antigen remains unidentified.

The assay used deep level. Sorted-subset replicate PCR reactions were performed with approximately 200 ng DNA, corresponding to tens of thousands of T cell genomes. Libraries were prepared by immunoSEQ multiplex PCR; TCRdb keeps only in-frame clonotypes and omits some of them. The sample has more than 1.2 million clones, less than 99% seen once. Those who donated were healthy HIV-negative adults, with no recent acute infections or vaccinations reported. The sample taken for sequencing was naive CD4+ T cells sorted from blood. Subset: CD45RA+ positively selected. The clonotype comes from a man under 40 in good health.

The CDR3 region is CASSFDNQEDTQYF. CDR3 in DNA: TGCGCCAGCAGCTTCGACAACCAGGAAGATACGCAGTATTTT. The J gene is TRBJ2-3, the V gene TRBV5-1; D unresolved. V lost 2 bases, J lost 5 bases, and 12 bases lay in between. Germline V gene sequence: CDR1 SGHRS, CDR2 YFSETQ. The CDR3 has 14 amino acids.